The clone carrying this TCR beta chain was seen a few times. These data belong to a study of blood T cell repertoires in COVID-19. Clones were read by immunoSEQ multiplex PCR, and TCRdb kept only the in-frame ones, dropping some. The sample gives some 140,000 clones, around 80% of which show up once; around 2.4% is in the top ten. Germline CDR1 SEHNR, CDR2 FQNEAQ (reference sequence). With 4 bases removed from V and 2 bases from J, the gap between germline ends came to 18 bases. The CDR3 has 16 residues. What was sequenced was PBMCs or T cells enriched from blood (not recorded which). The sequence derives from a man aged 35 to 55 with acute COVID-19. The V call is TRBV7-9, the J call TRBJ2-7; no firm D call. The CDR3 nucleotides are TGTGCCAGCAGCTCCTCCTCGTCATATCAGGCCTACGAGCAGTACTTC. Amino acids: CASSSSSSYQAYEQYF.